This T cell receptor beta chain was recorded in a study of PD-1 blockade in classical Hodgkin lymphoma. In its sample, this clone was seen a few times. Only in-frame clones appear in the TCRdb table, and some are missing; sequencing was by immunoSEQ multiplex PCR. The sample yields just under 6,500 clones, approximately 89% seen once. The time point is: cycle 4 day 1 (C4D1), after less than 7 weeks of nivolumab. Every single patient, without exception, relapsed after autologous stem cell transplantation, and brentuximab vedotin exposure varied. The CD4+ T cells used were purified from thawed PBMCs through magnetic negative selection. The source is a human donor with classical Hodgkin lymphoma. Sequences were derived from CD4+ T cells from blood, sampled before the fourth cycle of nivolumab.

CDR3 region: CASSVAGGENEKLFF. CDR3 nucleotides: TGTGCCAGCAGTGTTGCGGGGGGCGAGAATGAAAAACTGTTTTTT. The chain employs TRBV2 and TRBJ1-4, with a possible D match to TRBD1 (6 bases). The germline gives CDR1 SNHLY, CDR2 FYNNEI. Trimming removed 4 bases from V and 5 bases from J, with 14 bases in between. The CDR3 sequence is 15 residues long.